This TCR beta chain was sequenced during a study of shared clonotypes between healthy human individuals (TCRdb year 2020). Background for the entire study: The cohort included three men and two women between 18 and 49 years of age. Per donor, three plates each were used for CD4 naive and CD4 memory, two for CD8 naive, and one for CD8 memory. Blood TCR repertoires of a handful of healthy adults were deeply sequenced to estimate repertoire size and the extent of clonotype sharing between individuals. To increase sequencing depth and limit assay-specific biases, TCR repertoire library preparation and sequencing were carried out by different laboratories using diverse techniques. Per donor, leukapheresis produced somewhere between about 0.85 and 8.9 billion PBMCs. On the study overall, not on this receptor specifically: Pairwise subsampling led to the expectation that sequencing depth would affect the degree of clonotype sharing among donors. Even with the large sequencing depth, rarefaction of the sorted-subset datasets indicated that sequencing was incomplete. Only blood was sampled, and tissue TCR repertoires likely differ from those in blood. Compared with non-shared clonotypes, the clonotypes found in all four sorted-subset donors had higher generation probabilities. Across several donors, around 5% of naive CD4, roughly 3.4% of naive CD8, under 2.5% of memory CD4, and about 0.4% of memory CD8 clonotypes were shared. The small number of donors limited the genetic and exposure-history diversity represented. Estimated clonotype richness was generally larger for naive than for memory subsets.

Remarks on this clone: Its cognate antigen has yet to be identified. No base-level quality is on record; no much larger clone is a single base apart.

TCR CDR3 regions were amplified from genomic DNA by multiplex PCR using the deep immunoSEQ assay. Extracted genomic DNA from each cell subset was distributed evenly across all wells of several immunoSEQ 96-well plates, and each plate was treated as a replicate. For sorted subsets, about 200 ng genomic DNA, equal to approximately 30,000 T cell genomes, was loaded into each replicate PCR. Purified libraries were quantified with a Qubit 3.0 fluorometer, sized on a Bioanalyzer 2100, and re-quantified with the KAPA Library Quantification kit. Every immunoSEQ 96-well plate was sequenced on a dedicated single-read 150-cycle Illumina NextSeq 550 flow cell. Processing in the source paper ran as follows. Because the immunoSEQ output included only junctional sequences and no quality scores, the filtering could not be the same as the filtering used for full-length reads. To assign V/J genes and CDR3, sequences were annotated against IMGT germline references using PyIR, a Python wrapper for IgBLAST v1.9. Any read was removed if the V/J assignment was weak (E-value above 1e-6), the CDR3 was missing, or the read contained stop codons, out-of-frame junctions, or ambiguous translated residues. V3J clonotypes were defined as sequences sharing an identical inferred V gene, J gene, and CDR3 amino acid sequence. The percentage overlap between two repertoires was calculated by dividing the number of shared unique clonotypes by the size of the smaller repertoire. Richness of each repertoire was evaluated using RTK rarefaction, the Chao1 estimator, and Recon v2.1 estimates of unobserved clonotypes. Generation probabilities for all TCRbeta clonotypes obtained by the gDNA method from four donors were computed using OLGA. The source is immuneACCESS, and TCRdb retained only in-frame sequences with V and J called. Part of the clones is not carried over; for the studies checked, unresolved V genes explain less than half of this, and the remainder is unexplained. D and trimming were read from the DNA, whereas the V and J calls and clone size are those reported in that table. The sample yields about 1 million clones; about three quarters were counted once. Of the sample, about 1.4% is held by the ten largest clones.

Healthy HIV-negative adults with no recently reported acute infections or vaccinations were included as donors. Every donor was a Caucasian adult living in Nashville, Tennessee, USA. CD4+ T cells were enriched by magnetic negative selection; naive cells were then positively selected on CD45RA, and the negative fraction formed the memory subset. After blood collection by leukapheresis, PBMCs were isolated using Ficoll-Histopaque density gradient centrifugation and then cryopreserved in the vapor phase of liquid nitrogen. Analytical flow cytometry was used to check the purity and quantity of each magnetically sorted T cell population. From each sorted fraction, genomic DNA was isolated and quantified by UV absorbance on a Nanodrop 2000c. As encoded in the germline V gene (reference sequence), CDR1 is WNHNN while CDR2 is SYGVQD. Including the terminal cysteine and phenylalanine, the CDR3 comprises 13 residues. Only the CDR3 region is kept as DNA, spanning 39 bases read in frame from base 1. The germline ends are 18 bases apart after V is trimmed by 2 bases and J by 14 bases.

This TCR was sampled from a man between 18 and 29 years old in good health. Rearrangement joined TRBV10-1 to TRBJ1-2; TRBD1 is possibly the D segment (5 matching bases). Sequenced material: memory CD4+ T cells sorted from blood. Taken with the paper, the label for cell subset or site translates to: CD45RA-negative fraction. The CDR3 protein is CASSETGRDPLTF. The sequenced DNA is TGCGCCAGCAGTGAGACCGGACGGGACCCGTTAACCTTC.